This T cell receptor (beta chain) was recorded in a study of CD8+ T cells in alopecia areata. Overall study findings and caveats: Resident alphabeta T-cell populations of normal skin are likewise subject to sequencing in scalp samples.

For this clone: Its antigen is as yet unknown.

After isolation, RNA underwent reverse transcription to generate cDNA as the sequencing template. Assay: immunoSEQ multiplex PCR; the TCRdb copy retains only in-frame clones and omits some. Of around 82,000 clones in the sample, roughly 51% were seen once. Patients with alopecia areata provided lesional scalp punch biopsies as well as peripheral blood. The sequence derives from a human donor with alopecia areata. The sample was NKG2D-high CD8+ T cells sorted from blood.

CDR3 residues: CASSPRNVNIQYF. DNA of the CDR3: TGTGCCAGCAGCCCGCGAAATGTAAACATTCAGTACTTC. The chain couples TRBV5-6 to TRBJ2-4; the D is unclear. The CDR3 is 13 amino acids. Trimming removed 4 bases at V and 6 bases at J, with 11 bases between. Germline V gene lookup returns CDR1 SGHDT and CDR2 YYEEEE.